Shown below are 30 T cell receptor beta chains from a single sample sequenced in a study of blood T cell repertoires in COVID-19 (dated by TCRdb to about 2020). Receptor libraries were prepared by the immunoSEQ multiplex PCR assay. TCRdb stores this immuneACCESS table with in-frame sequences only. Part of the clones is absent; in the studies checked, under half of the shortfall reflects unresolved V genes, and no reason is known for the rest. Counted in this sample were roughly 250,000 clones; around 85% of them appeared once. The ten largest clones capture 0.7% to 1% of the sample. Sequences were obtained from peripheral blood. The receptors were gathered from a human donor with COVID-19, enrolled during active disease. The donor label of this sample is uncertain.

The chain is built from TRBV29-1 and TRBJ2-1; TRBD2 matches 8 bases. Germline V lookup: CDR1 SQVTM, CDR2 ANQGSEA. The CDR3 runs 13 residues. V was clipped by 7 bases and J by 6 bases; unmatched bases: 8. CDR3 sequence reads: CSGRTSGPNEQFF. CDR3 nucleotides: TGCAGCGGACGTACTAGCGGACCCAATGAGCAGTTCTTC.

The genes are TRBV5-5 and TRBJ1-2; 10 positions agree with TRBD1. CDR1 is SGHKS, CDR2 YYEKEE, per germline (reference sequence). This CDR3 has 16 residues. V shed 1 base, J shed 4 bases, and the junction held 7 bases outside the gene matches. This chain's CDR3 is CASSLSGTGDFYGYTF. CDR3 in DNA: TGTGCCAGCAGCTTGTCCGGGACAGGGGACTTCTATGGCTACACCTTC.

The chain has TRBV19 and TRBJ2-7; 13 bases are shared with TRBD2. Trimming at V came to 4 bases and at J to 5 bases, leaving 2 bases not matched to a gene. Germline CDR1 is LNHDA and CDR2 is SQIVND (reference sequence). The CDR3 is 14 residues long. The CDR3 bases are TGTGCCAGTAGTAGGACTAGCGGGAGTAACGAGCAGTACTTC. Its protein is CASSRTSGSNEQYF.

The CDR3 sequence: CASSLAQDYQYF. The CDR3, as DNA: TGTGCCAGCAGCTTAGCGCAGGACTATCAGTATTTT. The gene calls are TRBV7-6 and TRBJ2-3; D possibly corresponds to TRBD2 (6 bases). The CDR3 loop spans 12 amino acids. Germline values: CDR1 SGHVS, CDR2 FNYEAQ. V was trimmed by 0 bases and J by 12 bases, leaving 10 bases between them.

This sequence joins TRBV3-1 (or the pseudogene TRBV3-2) and TRBJ2-7, with unresolved D. The CDR3 runs to 13 residues. From germline, CDR1 is LGHDT and CDR2 YNNKEL (reference sequence). V was clipped by 1 base and J by 7 bases, with 11 bases between them. CDR3 bases: TGTGCCAGCAGCCAAGCCTCACGAGCGGAGCAGTACTTC. Translation gives CASSQASRAEQYF.

This chain joins TRBV5-1 and TRBJ2-1, with D perhaps TRBD1 (5 bases). This CDR3 has 16 amino acids. Between the trimmed V and J ends, which lost 0 bases and 4 bases, there was a span of 14 bases. Germline V gives CDR1 SGHRS, CDR2 YFSETQ. DNA for the CDR3: TGCGCCAGCAGCTTGGATGTCGTTGGGGCTTACAATGAGCAGTTCTTC. This encodes CASSLDVVGAYNEQFF.

This clone was found once. The J gene is TRBJ2-7, the V gene TRBV28, with 11 bases aligning to TRBD2. Trimming took 5 bases from V and 3 from J; bases not matched to a gene: 6. The CDR3 totals 15 residues. Germline CDR1 MDHEN, CDR2 SYDVKM. The CDR3 protein is CASSPGLAGIYEQYF. DNA of the CDR3: TGTGCCAGCAGTCCAGGACTAGCGGGTATCTACGAGCAGTACTTC.

A single count supports this clone. The V and J genes are TRBV5-4 and TRBJ2-5; 13 positions agree with TRBD2. J gave up 5 bases and V 3 bases, and 4 bases lay outside the gene matches. The CDR3 has 15 amino acids. Germline CDR1 is SGHNT and CDR2 is YYREEE (reference sequence). The CDR3 is CASSSGLAGLETQYF. Written as DNA, the CDR3 is TGTGCCAGCAGCTCGGGACTAGCGGGGCTCGAGACCCAGTACTTC.

The V and J genes are TRBV27 and TRBJ1-2; D may be TRBD1 (6 bases). The V gene's germline CDR1 is MNHEY and CDR2 SMNVEV (reference sequence). Trimming removed 0 bases at V and 0 bases at J, with 11 bases between. The CDR3 totals 16 residues. CDR3 DNA: TGTGCCAGCAGTTTATCGAGGGGGATATCTAACTATGGCTACACCTTC. Translation: CASSLSRGISNYGYTF.

The chain uses TRBV6-5 and TRBJ1-1; no definite D call. CDR3 length equals 11 residues. From germline, CDR1 is MNHEY and CDR2 SVGAGI. V was pared by 4 bases and J by 10 bases, with 10 bases between. CDR3 bases: TGTGCCAGCAGTTTTACATCAGGAGCTTTCTTT. Translation gives CASSFTSGAFF.

The V and J genes are TRBV15 and TRBJ1-6, with unresolved D. Germline-derived CDR1 and CDR2 are LNHNV and YYDKDF (reference sequence). CDR3 length: 13 residues. The V gene lost 0 bases and the J gene lost 18 bases, with 15 bases spanning the gap. CDR3 DNA: TGTGCCACCAGCAGAGACCCACTCTCCGCTCGCCACTTT. Translated, it gives CATSRDPLSARHF.

CDR3 loop: CASSPGAENQPQHF. Here the CDR3 DNA reads TGTGCCAGCAGCCCTGGGGCCGAGAATCAGCCCCAGCATTTT. V and J are TRBV9 and TRBJ1-5; D perhaps matches TRBD1 (5 bases). This CDR3 comprises 14 residues. V was shortened by 4 bases and J by 4 bases, with 12 bases between the two germline ends. Germline V gene data show CDR1 as SGDLS and CDR2 as YYNGEE.

This chain connects TRBV29-1 to TRBJ1-1, with D perhaps matching TRBD1 (5 bases). The V and J ends lost 1 base and 1 base respectively, with 7 bases between them. Germline CDR1 is SQVTM and CDR2 is ANQGSEA. This CDR3 has 13 residues. In DNA, the CDR3 is TGCAGCGTTGAAGTCGGACAGAACACTGAAGCTTTCTTT. Protein: CSVEVGQNTEAFF. Filled out from reference TRBV29-1 and TRBJ1-1, the complete variable domain reads SAVISQKPSRDICQRGTSLTIQCQVDSQVTMMFWYRQQPGQSLTLIATANQGSEATYESGFVIDKFPISRPNLTFSTLTVSNMSPEDSSIYLCSVEVGQNTEAFFGQGTRLTVV.

The V and J genes are TRBV24-1 and TRBJ2-3, with D possibly being TRBD2 (5 bases). The CDR3 runs 13 residues. The germline gives CDR1 KGHDR, CDR2 SFDVKD. Deletions cut 9 bases from V and 5 bases from J, with 14 bases between. The CDR3 DNA reads as TGTGCCACCGGAACTAGTGGAGGAGATACGCAGTATTTT. This encodes CATGTSGGDTQYF.

The CDR3 loop reads CAWNFRRGTDTQYF. CDR3 DNA sequence: TGTGCCTGGAACTTTAGGCGGGGCACAGATACGCAGTATTTT. The chain uses TRBV30 and TRBJ2-3, with D possibly being TRBD2 (5 bases). This CDR3 has 14 amino acids. Germline V lookup: CDR1 GTSNPN, CDR2 SVGIG (reference sequence). Trimming shortened V by 4 bases and J by 1 base, and 12 bases separated the two germline ends.

On this clone itself: The germline gene is not matched at one end of the junction; a read error may be the cause. In the same sample, other DNA sequences code for this CDR3. The rearrangement joins TRBV12-3 or TRBV12-4 to TRBJ1-2; 9 bases fit TRBD1. The CDR3 has 12 residues. CDR3: CASSSGTGGYTF. CDR3 nucleotide sequence: TGCGCCAGCAGTTCCGGGACAGGGGGCTACACCTTC.

This rearrangement joins TRBV28 to TRBJ2-5, with 8 bases identical to TRBD2. V shed 4 bases, J shed 4 bases, and the junction held 8 bases outside the gene matches. The CDR3 is 15 residues long. Germline assignment: CDR1 MDHEN and CDR2 SYDVKM. CDR3 bases: TGTGCCAGCAGTTCCCCGGGGGGGCGGGTAGAGACCCAGTACTTC. It specifies CASSSPGGRVETQYF. The whole variable domain, remainder taken from reference TRBV28 and TRBJ2-5, is DVKVTQSSRYLVKRTGEKVFLECVQDMDHENMFWYRQDPGLGLRLIYFSYDVKMKEKGDIPEGYSVSREKKERFSLILESASTNQTSMYLCASSSPGGRVETQYFGPGTRLLVL.

The V gene is TRBV19, the J gene TRBJ2-1, with D tentatively TRBD1 (6 bases). The CDR3 totals 15 residues. CDR1 LNHDA and CDR2 SQIVND come from the germline V gene (reference sequence). V lost 4 bases to trimming and J lost 10 bases, with 20 bases between them. CDR3 sequence (DNA): TGTGCCAGTAGTACCCTTCTACAGGGCTCAGGGGAGCAGTTCTTC. Its protein is CASSTLLQGSGEQFF.

The genes are TRBV29-1 and TRBJ1-1; D is ambiguous. The CDR3 extends over 11 amino acids. The germline V gene has CDR1 SQVTM and CDR2 ANQGSEA. Trimming removed 3 bases at V and 0 bases at J, with 2 bases between. Here the CDR3 DNA reads TGCAGCGTTGACGTGAACACTGAAGCTTTCTTT. Translating gives CSVDVNTEAFF.

In the case of this clone: The sample contains more than one DNA sequence encoding this CDR3. The CDR3: CASSLLGANQETQYF. The CDR3 coding sequence is TGCGCCAGCAGCTTGCTGGGGGCGAACCAAGAGACCCAGTACTTC. The chain uses TRBV5-1 and TRBJ2-5; weak D call: TRBD1 (6 bases). The V gene lost 1 base and the J gene lost 0 bases, with 10 bases spanning the gap. The CDR3 runs 15 residues. The germline CDR1 and CDR2 sequences are SGHRS and YFSETQ.

This chain joins TRBV14 and TRBJ1-3; the D gene is possibly TRBD1 (6 bases). V shed 4 bases and J shed 0 bases, with 10 bases lying between them. CDR3 size: 15 residues. The V gene's germline CDR1 is SGHDN and CDR2 FVKESK. CDR3 region: CASSRGTFSGNTIYF. CDR3 nucleotides: TGTGCCAGCAGCCGAGGGACATTCTCTGGAAACACCATATATTTT.

The V call is TRBV7-3, the J call TRBJ2-7, with 8 bases lining up with TRBD1. Germline CDR1 and CDR2: SGHTA and FQGTGA. Losses at the gene ends were 4 bases for V and 5 bases for J; bases not matched to a gene: 4. The CDR3 totals 13 residues. The CDR3 protein is CASSSDRGHEQYF. Written as DNA, the CDR3 is TGTGCCAGCAGCTCAGACAGGGGCCACGAGCAGTACTTC.

The V and J genes are TRBV19 and TRBJ2-7; 8 nucleotides align to TRBD2. Germline lookup yields CDR1 LNHDA and CDR2 SQIVND (reference sequence). The CDR3 covers 16 residues. The V gene end was trimmed by 1 base and the J gene end by 1 base; junction bases not matched to a gene: 6. DNA of the CDR3: TGTGCCAGTAGTATAGTCGGGACTAGTCGTTCCTACGAGCAGTACTTC. Encoded protein: CASSIVGTSRSYEQYF. Combining the CDR3 with reference TRBV19 and TRBJ2-7 gives the whole variable domain DGGITQSPKYLFRKEGQNVTLSCEQNLNHDAMYWYRQDPGQGLRLIYYSQIVNDFQKGDIAEGYSVSREKKESFPLTVTSAQKNPTAFYLCASSIVGTSRSYEQYFGPGTRLTVT.

The rearrangement uses TRBV9 and TRBJ1-4; D unclear. Trimming took 4 bases from V and 8 from J, leaving 15 bases between them. This CDR3 has 14 residues. CDR1 is SGDLS and CDR2 is YYNGEE in the germline V gene. The CDR3 DNA is TGTGCCAGCAGCCCGACATTAGTACGAGAAAAACTGTTTTTT. Encoded protein: CASSPTLVREKLFF.

The chain couples TRBV5-1 to TRBJ2-3; TRBD1 matches 8 bases. V lost 3 bases and J lost 9; bases outside the gene matches: 12. The germline gives CDR1 SGHRS, CDR2 YFSETQ. The CDR3 has 15 amino acids. In DNA form, the CDR3 reads TGCGCCAGCAGCTCCTCCGAGACAGGGGTGTACACGCAGTATTTT. Its protein is CASSSSETGVYTQYF.

This chain joins TRBV7-9 and TRBJ2-2; D is possibly TRBD1 (6 bases). This CDR3 has 13 residues. Trimming cost V 4 bases and J 5 bases, with 8 bases left between them. The germline V gene has CDR1 SEHNR and CDR2 FQNEAQ (reference sequence). For the CDR3, the DNA is TGTGCCAGCAGCTCCCAGGGGACCGGGGAGCTGTTTTTT. Protein: CASSSQGTGELFF.

CDR3 bases: TGTGCCTGGAGTGTATCAGGGGGCGCAACTGAAGCTTTCTTT. Encoded protein: CAWSVSGGATEAFF. The chain joins TRBV30 to TRBJ1-1, with 8 positions matching TRBD1. CDR3 size: 14 residues. Germline V gene lookup returns CDR1 GTSNPN and CDR2 SVGIG (reference sequence). V trimming: 0 bases; J trimming: 5 bases; junction bases outside the gene matches: 5.

This chain uses TRBV18 with TRBJ2-1; no clear D. From germline, CDR1 is KGHSH and CDR2 LQKENI. This CDR3 contains 15 residues. With 2 bases removed from V and 2 bases from J, the gap between germline ends came to 10 bases. CDR3 amino acids: CASSPIEIAYNEQFF. CDR3 DNA sequence: TGTGCCAGCTCACCAATTGAGATAGCCTACAATGAGCAGTTCTTC.

This rearrangement joins TRBV19 to TRBJ1-2, with 7 nucleotides matching TRBD1. Germline assignment: CDR1 LNHDA and CDR2 SQIVND (reference sequence). Unmatched junction bases numbered 18, after V lost 7 bases and J lost 7 bases. This CDR3 spans 16 amino acids. The CDR3 spells CASTNRGQEKASGYTF. Here the CDR3 DNA reads TGTGCCAGTACCAATAGGGGGCAGGAAAAAGCGTCTGGCTACACCTTC.

The chain couples TRBV25-1 to TRBJ1-1; D call uncertain. The V and J ends lost 6 bases and 4 bases respectively, with 15 bases between them. Germline CDR1 and CDR2: MGHDK and SYGVNS. The CDR3 extends over 14 amino acids. CDR3 nucleotide sequence: TGTGCCAGCAGCCTTAACGGAGGATCCACTGAAGCTTTCTTT. Protein: CASSLNGGSTEAFF.